This T cell receptor beta chain was recorded in a study of neurological immune-mediated disorders. Study-level results: HTLV-1-associated myelopathy showed the most TCR clonal expansion; multiple sclerosis the least, below healthy controls. TCR-beta repertoires seemed private in all groups, with no expanded CDR3 amino acid sequences shared.

This clonotype has a count of ten or more. Its antigen is unknown. TCRdb re-analysed the 5' RACE reads in MiXCR, keeping a single row per CDR3 protein. In the table there are approximately 50,000 distinct CDR3 sequences, 10% of which are singletons. V was cut by 6 bases and J by 2 bases, with 14 bases left in between. CDR1 and CDR2 from the germline V gene are KGHSH and LQKENI. The CDR3 consists of 16 residues. Sample: PBMCs. This TCR was recovered from a man in his 70s with HTLV-1-associated myelopathy (HAM/TSP). V is TRBV18 and J is TRBJ2-6; no firm D call. The CDR3 nucleotides are TGTGCCAGCTCTGGCGAGTACGGTACTGGGGCCAACGTCCTGACTTTC. This gives the protein CASSGEYGTGANVLTF.